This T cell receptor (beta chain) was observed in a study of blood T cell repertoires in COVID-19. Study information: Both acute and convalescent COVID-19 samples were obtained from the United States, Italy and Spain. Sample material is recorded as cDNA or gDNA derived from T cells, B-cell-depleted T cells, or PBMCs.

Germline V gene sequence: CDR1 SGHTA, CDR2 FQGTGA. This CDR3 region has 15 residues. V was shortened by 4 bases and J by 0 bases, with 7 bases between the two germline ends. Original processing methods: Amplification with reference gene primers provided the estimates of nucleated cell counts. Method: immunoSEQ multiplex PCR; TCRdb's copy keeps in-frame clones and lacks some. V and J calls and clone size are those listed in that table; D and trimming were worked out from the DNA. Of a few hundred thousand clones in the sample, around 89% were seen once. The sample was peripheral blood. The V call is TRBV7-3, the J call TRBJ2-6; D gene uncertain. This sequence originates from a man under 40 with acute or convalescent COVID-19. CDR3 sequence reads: CASSSHSSGANVLTF. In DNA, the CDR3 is TGTGCCAGCAGCTCCCATTCCTCTGGGGCCAACGTCCTGACTTTC.